The rows below give T cell receptor beta chains drawn from one sample of a study of T cell responses to AZD1222 COVID-19 vaccine. Here immunoSEQ multiplex PCR was the method, and the copy in TCRdb shows in-frame clones only, minus some. The repertoire consists of 95,000 to 100,000 clones, with 70% to 90% occurring once and the leading ten covering 1.2% to 1.5%. Here the sequenced sample was peripheral blood, taken on day 0 of AZD1222 vaccination. These receptors were obtained from an adult in good health. CDR3s include the opening cysteine and the closing phenylalanine or tryptophan. The D gene is left open where the match is weak. A clone size is listed for some rows: how often the clone was seen (once, few, many), or a class if it is expanded.

>TRBJ1-2|TRBV30|once|.
TGTGCCTGGAGTAGTGGGACACAGAACTATGGCTACACCTTC
CAWSSGTQNYGYTF
>TRBJ1-1|TRBV7-2|.|.
TGTGCCAGCAGCTTCCAGACGGGGAATGAAGCTTTCTTT
CASSFQTGNEAFF
>TRBJ2-2|TRBV4-1|.|TRBD2
TGCGCCAGCAGCCACCAGCGGGAGAGCGGGGAGCTGTTTTTT
CASSHQRESGELFF
>TRBJ1-5|TRBV19|.|.
TGTGCCAGTAGTACGGAGGGACTCCTGAATCAGCCCCAGCATTTT
CASSTEGLLNQPQHF
>TRBJ2-1|TRBV19|.|TRBD2
TGTGCCAGTAGTATAGGACTAGCGGGGAGGGCTTACAATGAGCAGTTCTTC
CASSIGLAGRAYNEQFF
>TRBJ1-1|TRBV9|.|.
TGTGCCAGCAGCGAGGGCCCGGGGCCAGGGGTCACTGAAGCTTTCTTT
CASSEGPGPGVTEAFF
>TRBJ1-5|TRBV7-2|.|TRBD1
TGTGCCAGCAGCTTATCAGGGGGGTACAATCAGCCCCAGCATTTT
CASSLSGGYNQPQHF
>TRBJ2-5|TRBV28|.|.
TGTGCCAGCAGCCCAGAGACGGGGGGAGGGACACAAGAGACCCAGTACTTC
CASSPETGGGTQETQYF
>TRBJ2-1|TRBV9|.|.
TGTGCCAGCAGCCCAGGGACCAGTATGGACAATGAGCAGTTCTTC
CASSPGTSMDNEQFF
>TRBJ1-2|TRBV3-1/TRBV3-2|.|.
TGTGCCAGCAGCCAAGAAGGTCCAGGGGAGGGGCAGTACTATGGCTACACCTTC
CASSQEGPGEGQYYGYTF
>TRBJ1-6|TRBV28|.|.
TGTGCCACCATGGAGGGGAATGATTCACCCCTCCACTTT
CATMEGNDSPLHF
>TRBJ1-2|TRBV5-4|.|TRBD1
TGTGCCAGCAGCTTGGAGGGGACAGGTATCAACTATGGCTACACCTTC
CASSLEGTGINYGYTF
>TRBJ2-5|TRBV24-1|.|.
TGTGCCACCAGTGATCCTCCAGGGGAAGAGACCCAGTACTTC
CATSDPPGEETQYF
>TRBJ1-1|TRBV30|.|.
TGTGCCTGGAGTGTTGAACCCGTTCGCACTGAAGCTTTCTTT
CAWSVEPVRTEAFF
>TRBJ1-6|TRBV27|.|.
TGTGCCAGCAGTTTAAGGGCAGCTTATAATTCACCCCTCCACTTT
CASSLRAAYNSPLHF
>TRBJ2-3|TRBV7-9|.|TRBD2
TGTGCCAGCAGCCCTACGAGGGCGGGAGTGGGGGATACGCAGTATTTT
CASSPTRAGVGDTQYF
>TRBJ1-1|TRBV28|.|.
TGTGCCAGCAGTTTACCCGGACAGCGTGAAGCTTTCTTT
CASSLPGQREAFF
>TRBJ1-1|TRBV27|.|TRBD1
TGTGCCAGCAGTGCGGACAGGGGGAGAACTGAAGCTTTCTTT
CASSADRGRTEAFF
>TRBJ2-5|TRBV5-1|once|.
TGCGCCAGCAGCTTGGGGGCGGTTGACAGACGGGGAAAAGGGGAGACCCAGTACTTC
CASSLGAVDRRGKGETQYF
>TRBJ2-1|TRBV9|.|TRBD2
TGTGCCAGCAGCTCACTAGCGGGTAGCTCCTACAATGAGCAGTTCTTC
CASSSLAGSSYNEQFF
>TRBJ2-6|TRBV18|.|.
TGTGCCAGCTCACCTCTTGGACCCCCAGAAGGGGCCAACGTCCTGACTTTC
CASSPLGPPEGANVLTF
>TRBJ1-1|TRBV11-3|.|.
TGTGCCAGCAGCCTAAGGGACGGAAGACGATGGGGCCCCATGAACACTGAAGCTTTCTTT
CASSLRDGRRWGPMNTEAFF
>TRBJ2-3|TRBV19|once|.
TGTGCCAGTAGTGCCTCCTGGAGGCGGGATACGCAGTATTTT
CASSASWRRDTQYF
>TRBJ2-3|TRBV27|once|.
TGTGCCAGCAGTGGGCAGAACACAGATACGCAGTATTTT
CASSGQNTDTQYF
>TRBJ1-4|TRBV7-2|.|.
TGTGCCAGCAGCCTAGGGGGAATAAATGAAAAACTGTTTTTT
CASSLGGINEKLFF
>TRBJ1-5|TRBV4-1|once|.
TGCGCCAGCAGCCAAGCCACGGACGGGAGGAGCAATCAGCCCCAGCATTTT
CASSQATDGRSNQPQHF